The rows below give T cell receptor beta chains drawn from one sample of a study of beta chain features in type 1 diabetes. Assay used: immunoSEQ multiplex PCR; TCRdb lists only in-frame clones, some missing. Found here are around 140,000 clones, 13% of them singletons; the top ten hold 1% to 1.5%. Sequencing input: central memory CD4+ T cells from blood. The receptors shown here come from a man aged 18 to 30 with type 1 diabetes. CDR3s include the opening cysteine and the closing phenylalanine or tryptophan. Fields, in order: D gene, J gene, V gene, clone size, CDR3 DNA, CDR3 protein. D genes are given only for firm matches. Not every row has a clone size; where given, it reads once, few, many or a size class.

d_call: TRBD1; j_call: TRBJ2-2; v_call: TRBV14; clone_size: -; cdr3_nt: TGTGCCAGCAGCCCACAGGGGGCGCGAACCGGGGAGCTGTTTTTT; cdr3_aa: CASSPQGARTGELFF
d_call: -; j_call: TRBJ2-5; v_call: TRBV6-1; clone_size: -; cdr3_nt: TGTGCCAGCAGTGAAGGGTACACTAGATACTTC; cdr3_aa: CASSEGYTRYF
d_call: -; j_call: TRBJ1-2; v_call: TRBV14; clone_size: -; cdr3_nt: TGTGCCAGCAGCCACAGTACCAACTATGGCTACACCTTC; cdr3_aa: CASSHSTNYGYTF
d_call: TRBD2; j_call: TRBJ2-1; v_call: TRBV19; clone_size: -; cdr3_nt: TGTGCCAGTAAGCCGGGACTAGCCTCGAATGAGCAGTTCTTC; cdr3_aa: CASKPGLASNEQFF
d_call: -; j_call: TRBJ2-5; v_call: TRBV5-1; clone_size: few; cdr3_nt: TGCGCCAGCAGCCCGCCGGACAACATGGAGACCCAGTACTTC; cdr3_aa: CASSPPDNMETQYF
d_call: -; j_call: TRBJ2-3; v_call: TRBV11-2; clone_size: -; cdr3_nt: TGTGCCAGCAGCTTAGGGGCCCTTGGCGGGAATACGCAGTATTTT; cdr3_aa: CASSLGALGGNTQYF
d_call: -; j_call: TRBJ1-1; v_call: TRBV2; clone_size: -; cdr3_nt: TGTGCCAGCAGTGACTCGGGGCAGAAATCCACTGAAGCTTTCTTT; cdr3_aa: CASSDSGQKSTEAFF
d_call: TRBD2; j_call: TRBJ2-3; v_call: TRBV5-1; clone_size: -; cdr3_nt: TGCGCCAGCAGCTTACTAGCGGGGGGGCCAGATACGCAGTATTTT; cdr3_aa: CASSLLAGGPDTQYF
d_call: -; j_call: TRBJ1-2; v_call: TRBV7-6; clone_size: -; cdr3_nt: TGTGCCAGCAGCCTAGTCCCCGGGGAGGGCTACACCTTC; cdr3_aa: CASSLVPGEGYTF
d_call: -; j_call: TRBJ2-7; v_call: TRBV5-1; clone_size: many; cdr3_nt: TGCGCCAGCAGCTTGGAGTACGAGCAGTACTTC; cdr3_aa: CASSLEYEQYF
d_call: -; j_call: TRBJ2-3; v_call: TRBV28; clone_size: -; cdr3_nt: TGTGCCAGCAAGAGACGTATTGGCGGGGGACAGGTAGATACGCAGTATTTT; cdr3_aa: CASKRRIGGGQVDTQYF
d_call: -; j_call: TRBJ1-6; v_call: TRBV9; clone_size: -; cdr3_nt: TGTGCCAGCAGCGCGGGCGAGGGACTCCTCCACTTT; cdr3_aa: CASSAGEGLLHF
d_call: -; j_call: TRBJ2-3; v_call: TRBV4-1; clone_size: -; cdr3_nt: TGCGCCAGCAGCCCAGCAAGGCTCGGGGAGACAGATACGCAGTATTTT; cdr3_aa: CASSPARLGETDTQYF
d_call: -; j_call: TRBJ1-6; v_call: TRBV27; clone_size: few; cdr3_nt: TGTGCCAGCATGAGACAGCACTATAATTCACCCCTCCACTTT; cdr3_aa: CASMRQHYNSPLHF
d_call: -; j_call: TRBJ2-3; v_call: TRBV11-2; clone_size: -; cdr3_nt: TGTGCCAGCAGCCTGACTGGGAGTACGCAGTATTTT; cdr3_aa: CASSLTGSTQYF
d_call: -; j_call: TRBJ2-3; v_call: TRBV28; clone_size: -; cdr3_nt: TGTGCCAGCAGTCCGCGTCGGGGTTTCACAGATACGCAGTATTTT; cdr3_aa: CASSPRRGFTDTQYF
d_call: TRBD2; j_call: TRBJ2-7; v_call: TRBV15; clone_size: -; cdr3_nt: TGTGCCACCAGCAGAGAACTAGCGGCGGACGACTACGAGCAGTACTTC; cdr3_aa: CATSRELAADDYEQYF
d_call: -; j_call: TRBJ2-1; v_call: TRBV9; clone_size: many; cdr3_nt: TGTGCCAGCAGCGTAGAGGCCAGCAATGAGCAGTTCTTC; cdr3_aa: CASSVEASNEQFF
d_call: TRBD1; j_call: TRBJ1-1; v_call: TRBV5-1; clone_size: many; cdr3_nt: TGCGCCAGCAGCTTGCAGGGGGCGTCAACTGAAGCTTTCTTT; cdr3_aa: CASSLQGASTEAFF
d_call: TRBD1; j_call: TRBJ1-6; v_call: TRBV9; clone_size: -; cdr3_nt: TGTGCCAGCAGCCCCAGACAGGGGAGCTCCTATAATTCACCCCTCCACTTT; cdr3_aa: CASSPRQGSSYNSPLHF
d_call: -; j_call: TRBJ2-2; v_call: TRBV5-1; clone_size: -; cdr3_nt: TGCGCCAGCAGCTTGCAATCCCGGACAGCCGCAGACACCGGGGAGCTGTTTTTT; cdr3_aa: CASSLQSRTAADTGELFF
d_call: TRBD1; j_call: TRBJ2-7; v_call: TRBV6-1; clone_size: few; cdr3_nt: TGTGCCAGCAGTATACAGACAGGGGCGAATTACGAGCAGTACTTC; cdr3_aa: CASSIQTGANYEQYF
d_call: -; j_call: TRBJ1-1; v_call: TRBV28; clone_size: few; cdr3_nt: TGTGCCAGCAGTTCCCCCATGAACACTGAAGCTTTCTTT; cdr3_aa: CASSSPMNTEAFF
d_call: -; j_call: TRBJ2-3; v_call: TRBV14; clone_size: -; cdr3_nt: TGTGCCAGCAGCCAAGCGGTAGACCTTAGCACAGATACGCAGTATTTT; cdr3_aa: CASSQAVDLSTDTQYF
d_call: -; j_call: TRBJ1-5; v_call: TRBV28; clone_size: few; cdr3_nt: TGTGCCAGCATTGGGCAGGGCAATCAGCCCCAGCATTTT; cdr3_aa: CASIGQGNQPQHF
d_call: TRBD2; j_call: TRBJ2-7; v_call: TRBV27; clone_size: -; cdr3_nt: TGTGCCAGCAGTTCTGGGGGACTAGCACGGGAGCAGTACTTC; cdr3_aa: CASSSGGLAREQYF